The 18 T cell receptor beta chains given below trace back to one sample, sequenced in a study of OX40 agonist ivuxolimab in advanced cancers. TCRdb's copy holds only in-frame clones and misses some; the assay was immunoSEQ multiplex PCR. The sample lists several thousand clones, approximately 80% occurring once. This specimen was CD4+ or CD8+ T cells sorted from blood, taken in a trial of the OX40 agonist ivuxolimab. Source of these receptors: an adult with an advanced solid tumor such as melanoma, head and neck, liver or kidney cancer.

This clone came up a few times. In the same sample, other DNA sequences code for this CDR3. CDR3 in amino acids: CASSPDRGSGNTIYF. DNA for the CDR3: TGTGCCAGCAGCCCCGACCGGGGCTCTGGAAACACCATATATTTT. V and J are TRBV13 and TRBJ1-3; D gene uncertain. The CDR3 length is 15 residues. V shed 5 bases and J shed 0 bases, with 11 bases lying between them. Germline-derived CDR1 and CDR2 are PRHDT and FYEKMQ (reference sequence). Full variable domain (rest looked up from reference TRBV13 and TRBJ1-3): AAGVIQSPRHLIKEKRETATLKCYPIPRHDTVYWYQQGPGQDPQFLISFYEKMQSDKGSIPDRFSAQQFSDYHSELNMSSLELGDSALYFCASSPDRGSGNTIYFGEGSWLTVV.

V gene TRBV4-3 combines with J gene TRBJ2-1, with TRBD2 matching over 11 bases. Trimming took 4 bases from V and 4 from J; bases not matched to a gene: 9. The CDR3 runs to 17 residues. Germline lookup yields CDR1 LGHNA and CDR2 YSLEER. CDR3: CASSRDQGTSGYNEQFF. The CDR3 nucleotides are TGCGCCAGCAGCCGGGATCAAGGGACTAGCGGTTACAATGAGCAGTTCTTC.

Within the sample, this clone is large. This chain connects TRBV19 to TRBJ1-1; D call uncertain. The CDR3 covers 14 residues. From germline, CDR1 is LNHDA and CDR2 SQIVND (reference sequence). Trimming left V 2 bases short and J 6 bases short, with 13 bases between. In nucleotides, the CDR3 is TGTGCCAGTAGTATATTTTCTGAGGGCCCTGAAGCTTTCTTT. Its protein product is CASSIFSEGPEAFF.

The chain links TRBV4-1 to TRBJ2-3, with TRBD2 matching over 9 bases. The trim removed 0 bases at V and 2 bases at J, leaving 6 bases unmatched. Germline CDR1 is MGHRA and CDR2 is YSYEKL. The CDR3 sequence is 17 residues long. The CDR3 loop is CASSQERTSAVTDTQYF. Here the CDR3 DNA reads TGCGCCAGCAGCCAAGAGAGGACTAGCGCAGTCACAGATACGCAGTATTTT.

In this sample, this clone turned up once. The V call is TRBV15, the J call TRBJ2-4; D is ambiguous. The CDR3 has 15 amino acids. Trimming took off 1 base at V and 0 bases at J, with 7 bases between the two ends. CDR1 is LNHNV and CDR2 is YYDKDF in the germline V gene (reference sequence). CDR3 region: CATSRGIGAKNIQYF. The CDR3, as DNA: TGTGCCACCAGCAGAGGAATAGGAGCCAAAAACATTCAGTACTTC.

The chain carries TRBV9 and TRBJ2-7, with D perhaps given as TRBD1 or TRBD2 (5 bases each). The germline V gene encodes CDR1 SGDLS and CDR2 YYNGEE. The CDR3 runs 13 residues. V gave up 0 bases and J gave up 7 bases, with 11 bases separating them. The CDR3 loop is CASSVAGAGEQYF. DNA of the CDR3: TGTGCCAGCAGCGTAGCCGGGGCTGGGGAGCAGTACTTC. The full variable domain, its missing parts supplied by reference TRBV9 and TRBJ2-7, is DSGVTQTPKHLITATGQRVTLRCSPRSGDLSVYWYQQSLDQGLQFLIQYYNGEERAKGNILERFSAQQFPDLHSELNLSSLELGDSALYFCASSVAGAGEQYFGPGTRLTVT.

The chain links TRBV11-1 to TRBJ2-7; possibly TRBD1 for D (5 bases). V lost 5 bases, J lost 3 bases, and 8 bases lay in between. CDR1 SGHAT and CDR2 FQDESV come from the germline V gene (reference sequence). This CDR3 has 12 residues. The CDR3 spells CASSPDSYEQYF. The CDR3 nucleotides read TGTGCCAGCAGCCCCGACAGCTACGAGCAGTACTTC. The complete variable domain, with remaining parts taken from reference TRBV11-1 and TRBJ2-7, reads EAEVAQSPRYKITEKSQAVAFWCDPISGHATLYWYRQILGQGPELLVQFQDESVVDDSQLPKDRFSAERLKGVDSTLKIQPAELGDSAMYLCASSPDSYEQYFGPGTRLTVT.

The chain carries TRBV9 and TRBJ1-1; D gene unclear. The CDR3 has 17 residues. Per the germline V gene, CDR1 is SGDLS and CDR2 is YYNGEE. V dropped 0 bases and J dropped 3 bases, with 18 bases sitting between them. Written as DNA, the CDR3 is TGTGCCAGCAGCGTAGGTGGGAATTGGGGTCGGGACACTGAAGCTTTCTTT. It codes for CASSVGGNWGRDTEAFF.

The chain employs TRBV4-3 and TRBJ2-3, with 11 bases aligning to TRBD2. This CDR3 has 17 residues. Trimming cost V 0 bases and J 6 bases; bases outside gene matches: 8. Germline CDR1 is LGHNA and CDR2 is YSLEER. The CDR3 region is CASSQDFDSGGVDTQYF. CDR3 coding DNA: TGCGCCAGCAGCCAAGATTTTGATAGCGGGGGGGTGGATACGCAGTATTTT.

In DNA form, the CDR3 reads TGTGCCAGCAGCGAACAGCTAGCGGGGGGGATGAGCGGGGAGCTGTTTTTT. Translation gives CASSEQLAGGMSGELFF. The rearrangement links TRBV5-6 to TRBJ2-2, with 12 bases fitting TRBD2. Germline loops: CDR1 SGHDT, CDR2 YYEEEE. J gave up 7 bases and V 4 bases, and 11 bases lay outside the gene matches. The CDR3 spans 17 residues.

Sample share makes this clone medium-sized. CDR3 loop: CASSELDSESYEQYF. CDR3 nucleotides: TGTGCCAGCAGTGAACTGGACAGCGAATCCTACGAGCAGTACTTC. The chain uses TRBV2 and TRBJ2-7, with D possibly matching TRBD1 (6 bases). The CDR3 totals 15 residues. V dropped 2 bases and J dropped 1 base, with 12 bases sitting between them. Germline V CDR1 and CDR2: SNHLY, FYNNEI.

Sample share makes this clone medium-sized. The chain combines TRBV7-9 with TRBJ1-6, with D possibly being TRBD1 (5 bases). Trimming shortened V by 2 bases and J by 7 bases, and 9 bases separated the two germline ends. This CDR3 has 14 amino acids. Germline CDR1 SEHNR, CDR2 FQNEAQ (reference sequence). For the CDR3, the DNA is TGTGCCAGCAGCTTACAGGGCCTAAATTCACCCCTCCACTTT. It specifies CASSLQGLNSPLHF. The complete variable domain, with remaining parts taken from reference TRBV7-9 and TRBJ1-6, reads DTGVSQNPRHKITKRGQNVTFRCDPISEHNRLYWYRQTLGQGPEFLTYFQNEAQLEKSRLLSDRFSAERPKGSFSTLEIQRTEQGDSAMYLCASSLQGLNSPLHFGNGTRLTVT.

Regarding this clone: This CDR3 is also generated by other DNA sequences in the sample. The chain recombines TRBV27 with TRBJ1-2; D gene unclear. V dropped 3 bases and J dropped 8 bases, with 13 bases sitting between them. From germline, CDR1 is MNHEY and CDR2 SMNVEV (reference sequence). The CDR3 covers 13 residues. CDR3 sequence: CASSFGGSDGYTF. In DNA form, the CDR3 reads TGTGCCAGCAGTTTCGGCGGGTCGGACGGCTACACCTTC.

The chain recombines TRBV27 with TRBJ1-5, with D hard to call. The V end was cut by 3 bases, the J end by 5 bases, with 8 bases between. The V gene's germline CDR1 is MNHEY and CDR2 SMNVEV (reference sequence). This CDR3 has 13 amino acids. The CDR3 reads CASSFDGYQPQHF. CDR3 nucleotides: TGTGCCAGCAGTTTCGACGGGTATCAGCCCCAGCATTTT.

This chain joins TRBV27 and TRBJ2-1; either TRBD1 or TRBD2 may supply D (6 bases each). Trimming shortened V by 2 bases and J by 5 bases, and 10 bases separated the two germline ends. In germline, CDR1 is MNHEY, CDR2 SMNVEV (reference sequence). The CDR3 runs 14 residues. Here the CDR3 DNA reads TGTGCCAGCAGTTTAGGCGGGACAAACAATGAGCAGTTCTTC. The encoded protein is CASSLGGTNNEQFF.

The chain has TRBV28 and TRBJ2-7; D unresolved. The CDR3 consists of 16 residues. The V gene lost 2 bases and the J gene lost 2 bases, with 16 bases spanning the gap. CDR1 is MDHEN and CDR2 is SYDVKM in the germline V gene. The CDR3 protein is CASSLPPLGRPYEQYF. The CDR3 DNA follows: TGTGCCAGCAGTTTACCCCCCTTAGGCAGGCCCTACGAGCAGTACTTC.

The chain recombines TRBV2 with TRBJ1-1; tentative D call: TRBD1 (5 bases). Per germline, CDR1 SNHLY and CDR2 FYNNEI. The CDR3 extends over 13 amino acids. V was trimmed by 4 bases and J by 5 bases, leaving 11 bases between them. The CDR3 coding sequence is TGTGCCAGCAGTGTGGGGGGTTTTACTGAAGCTTTCTTT. This codes for CASSVGGFTEAFF.

The rearrangement uses TRBV6-1 and TRBJ1-2; 8 bases align to TRBD1. V lost 2 bases, J lost 4 bases, and 6 bases stayed unmatched. Germline-derived CDR1 and CDR2 are MNHNS and SASEGT. The CDR3 has 15 residues. Here the CDR3 reads CASSEWAGGVYGYTF. CDR3 nucleotide sequence: TGTGCCAGCAGTGAATGGGCAGGGGGCGTCTATGGCTACACCTTC.